Sequencing of this T cell receptor (beta chain) was carried out in a study of T cell responses to AZD1222 COVID-19 vaccine. Overall study results and limits: At baseline, just five or six AZD1222 recipients tested seropositive. Mostly white British, mostly female donors; authors suggested clonal diversity may be underestimated.

Regarding this clone: Its antigen remains unknown. At one end the junction does not follow the germline gene, possibly because of a read error.

Germline V CDR1 and CDR2: MNHEY, SVGEGT. The CDR3 covers 13 residues. TCRdb's copy holds only in-frame clones and misses some; the assay was immunoSEQ multiplex PCR. This sample has under 200,000 clones, with approximately 93% found just once. This receptor was identified in an adult in good health. Source: peripheral blood, taken on day 0 of AZD1222 vaccination. The chain combines TRBV6-2 or TRBV6-3 with TRBJ2-1; 8 bases match TRBD2. The CDR3: CASSYYSGRLRIF. The CDR3 nucleotides are TGTGCCAGCAGTTATTACAGCGGGAGATTAAGGATCTTC.